The sequence of this TCR beta chain was determined in a study of beta chain features in type 1 diabetes. The CDR3 loop spans 17 amino acids. The germline V gene has CDR1 SGHTA and CDR2 FQGNSA. The V segment lost 7 bases and the J segment 6 bases; nucleotides outside the gene matches: 14. Notes on this clone: Antigen unknown.

Isolated RNA was reverse transcribed in full, so expressed TCRB transcripts were sequenced. Method: immunoSEQ multiplex PCR; TCRdb's copy keeps in-frame clones and lacks some. The top ten clones hold about 0.02% of a sample with 900,000 or so clones, under 20% of them seen once. The study, taken as a whole, reports: The naive, central memory and Treg TCRB repertoires looked more alike in patients than they did in healthy donors.

The chain couples TRBV7-2 to TRBJ2-1; 11 nucleotides line up with TRBD2. Sample: naive CD4+ T cells from blood. The TCR was taken from a woman between 18 and 29 years old in good health. As DNA, the CDR3 is TGTGCCAGCACCTTCGGCCGTAGCGGGAGGGGGTTCAATGAGCAGTTCTTC. This codes for CASTFGRSGRGFNEQFF. Full variable domain (remainder filled in from reference TRBV7-2 and TRBJ2-1): GAGVSQSPSNKVTEKGKDVELRCDPISGHTALYWYRQSLGQGLEFLIYFQGNSAPDKSGLPSDRFSAERTGGSVSTLTIQRTQQEDSAVYLCASTFGRSGRGFNEQFFGPGTRLTVL.